Listed below are T cell receptor beta chains from one sample, sequenced in a study of OX40 agonist ivuxolimab in advanced cancers. This table comes from immunoSEQ multiplex PCR, and its TCRdb copy is limited to in-frame clones, with some not included. The sample carries more than 35,000 clones, 80% to 90% recorded once. Material: CD4+ or CD8+ T cells sorted from blood, obtained in a trial of the OX40 agonist ivuxolimab. These receptors were taken from an adult with an advanced solid tumor such as melanoma, head and neck, liver or kidney cancer. Both conserved end residues are part of each CDR3. Each record gives: clone size, D gene, J gene, V gene, CDR3 protein, CDR3 DNA. A D gene is named only where the DNA matches it firmly. Where a row states a size, it is once, few, many or the class of an expanded clone; other rows omit it.

abundance: -
d_gene: TRBD1
j_gene: TRBJ1-5
v_gene: TRBV27
CDR3aa: CASSLRLGGGQPQHF
CDR3nt: TGTGCCAGCAGTTTAAGGCTGGGAGGGGGCCAGCCCCAGCATTTT

abundance: -
d_gene: -
j_gene: TRBJ2-2
v_gene: TRBV5-1
CDR3aa: CASSLYRDGTGELFF
CDR3nt: TGCGCCAGCAGCTTGTACAGGGATGGGACCGGGGAGCTGTTTTTT

abundance: -
d_gene: -
j_gene: TRBJ1-2
v_gene: TRBV11-2
CDR3aa: CASRPTDPSGYTF
CDR3nt: TGTGCCAGCAGACCGACAGACCCCTCTGGCTACACCTTC

abundance: -
d_gene: -
j_gene: TRBJ2-5
v_gene: TRBV2
CDR3aa: CASNAQYF
CDR3nt: TGTGCCAGCAATGCCCAGTACTTC

abundance: -
d_gene: -
j_gene: TRBJ2-2
v_gene: TRBV28
CDR3aa: CASSLQGNTGELFF
CDR3nt: TGTGCCAGCAGTTTACAGGGGAACACCGGGGAGCTGTTTTTT

abundance: -
d_gene: -
j_gene: TRBJ2-1
v_gene: TRBV28
CDR3aa: CASSLSRYNEQFF
CDR3nt: TGTGCCAGCAGTTTAAGCAGATACAATGAGCAGTTCTTC

abundance: -
d_gene: TRBD1
j_gene: TRBJ2-7
v_gene: TRBV10-3
CDR3aa: CAISEQGAPTYEQYF
CDR3nt: TGTGCCATCAGTGAGCAGGGGGCCCCGACCTACGAGCAGTACTTC

abundance: -
d_gene: TRBD1
j_gene: TRBJ1-1
v_gene: TRBV6-1
CDR3aa: CASSEAEGQMYTEAFF
CDR3nt: TGTGCCAGCAGTGAAGCGGAGGGACAGATGTACACTGAAGCTTTCTTT

abundance: -
d_gene: -
j_gene: TRBJ2-3
v_gene: TRBV18
CDR3aa: CASSPPPGASTDTQYF
CDR3nt: TGTGCCAGCTCACCACCGCCAGGGGCCAGCACAGATACGCAGTATTTT

abundance: -
d_gene: -
j_gene: TRBJ2-7
v_gene: TRBV7-2
CDR3aa: CASSNPPPKGKGHEQYF
CDR3nt: TGTGCCAGCAGCAATCCTCCCCCTAAGGGCAAGGGCCACGAGCAGTACTTC

abundance: -
d_gene: TRBD1
j_gene: TRBJ1-4
v_gene: TRBV29-1
CDR3aa: CSVETGGIEKLFF
CDR3nt: TGCAGCGTGGAGACAGGGGGTATCGAAAAACTGTTTTTT

abundance: -
d_gene: -
j_gene: TRBJ2-1
v_gene: TRBV30
CDR3aa: CAWSQLGVNEQFF
CDR3nt: TGTGCCTGGAGTCAGCTGGGGGTCAATGAGCAGTTCTTC

abundance: -
d_gene: -
j_gene: TRBJ2-7
v_gene: TRBV11-2
CDR3aa: CASSHGYEQYF
CDR3nt: TGTGCCAGCAGCCATGGTTACGAGCAGTACTTC

abundance: once
d_gene: TRBD2
j_gene: TRBJ2-7
v_gene: TRBV6-5
CDR3aa: CASSNRLADYEQYF
CDR3nt: TGTGCCAGCAGTAACCGACTAGCGGACTACGAGCAGTACTTC

abundance: few
d_gene: TRBD1
j_gene: TRBJ1-1
v_gene: TRBV4-1
CDR3aa: CASSPGQSFEAFF
CDR3nt: TGCGCCAGCAGTCCGGGACAGAGTTTTGAAGCTTTCTTT

abundance: -
d_gene: -
j_gene: TRBJ2-5
v_gene: TRBV7-2
CDR3aa: CASSLEWGALETQYF
CDR3nt: TGTGCCAGCAGCTTAGAGTGGGGGGCATTGGAGACCCAGTACTTC

abundance: once
d_gene: -
j_gene: TRBJ2-5
v_gene: TRBV9
CDR3aa: CASSPFLQGEETQYF
CDR3nt: TGTGCCAGCAGCCCCTTCCTTCAGGGTGAGGAGACCCAGTACTTC

abundance: -
d_gene: TRBD2
j_gene: TRBJ2-1
v_gene: TRBV7-2
CDR3aa: CASSLLAGGLLNEQFF
CDR3nt: TGTGCCAGCAGCCTTTTAGCGGGGGGGCTGCTCAATGAGCAGTTCTTC

abundance: -
d_gene: TRBD2
j_gene: TRBJ2-5
v_gene: TRBV9
CDR3aa: CASSLTSQGETQYF
CDR3nt: TGTGCCAGCAGCTTGACTAGCCAGGGCGAGACCCAGTACTTC

abundance: few
d_gene: TRBD1
j_gene: TRBJ1-5
v_gene: TRBV27
CDR3aa: CASSDDRAAQPQHF
CDR3nt: TGTGCCAGCAGTGATGACAGGGCGGCTCAGCCCCAGCATTTT

abundance: once
d_gene: TRBD1
j_gene: TRBJ1-2
v_gene: TRBV2
CDR3aa: CASGDSHYGYTF
CDR3nt: TGTGCCAGCGGGGACAGCCACTATGGCTACACCTTC

abundance: -
d_gene: -
j_gene: TRBJ1-3
v_gene: TRBV6-1
CDR3aa: CASSEDTGSSGNTIYF
CDR3nt: TGTGCCAGCAGTGAAGACACGGGGAGCTCTGGAAACACCATATATTTT

abundance: once
d_gene: -
j_gene: TRBJ2-1
v_gene: TRBV7-9
CDR3aa: CASSLGRQGQDNEQFF
CDR3nt: TGTGCCAGCAGCTTGGGGAGGCAGGGGCAGGACAATGAGCAGTTCTTC

abundance: -
d_gene: -
j_gene: TRBJ2-5
v_gene: TRBV7-9
CDR3aa: CASSPNRGRVGQETQYF
CDR3nt: TGTGCCAGCAGCCCAAACCGTGGCAGGGTAGGCCAAGAGACCCAGTACTTC

abundance: once
d_gene: -
j_gene: TRBJ2-3
v_gene: TRBV7-9
CDR3aa: CASSFRSRDGDTDTQYF
CDR3nt: TGTGCCAGCAGCTTTAGGTCCAGGGACGGGGACACAGATACGCAGTATTTT

abundance: -
d_gene: -
j_gene: TRBJ1-1
v_gene: TRBV11-2
CDR3aa: CASSRDIFTLGTEAFF
CDR3nt: TGTGCCAGCTCCCGGGACATTTTCACTCTAGGGACTGAAGCTTTCTTT